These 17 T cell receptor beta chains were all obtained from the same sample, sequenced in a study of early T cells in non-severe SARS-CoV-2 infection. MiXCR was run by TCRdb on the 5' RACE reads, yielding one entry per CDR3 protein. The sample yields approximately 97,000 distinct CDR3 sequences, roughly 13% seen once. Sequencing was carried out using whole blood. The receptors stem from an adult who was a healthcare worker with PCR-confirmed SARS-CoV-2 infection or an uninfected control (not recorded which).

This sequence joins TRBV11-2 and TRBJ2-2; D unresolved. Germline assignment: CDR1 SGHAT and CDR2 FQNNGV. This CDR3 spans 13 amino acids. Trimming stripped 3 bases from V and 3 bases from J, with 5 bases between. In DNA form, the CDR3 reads TGTGCCAGCAGCTTCCAGCACACCGGGGAGCTGTTTTTT. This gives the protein CASSFQHTGELFF. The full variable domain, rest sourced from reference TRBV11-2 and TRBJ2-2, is EAGVAQSPRYKIIEKRQSVAFWCNPISGHATLYWYQQILGQGPKLLIQFQNNGVVDDSQLPKDRFSAERLKGVDSTLKIQPAKLEDSAVYLCASSFQHTGELFFGEGSRLTVL.

The CDR3 loop is CASSQGGRGFTDTQYF. CDR3 DNA: TGCGCCAGCAGCCAAGGGGGGCGAGGGTTCACAGATACGCAGTATTTT. V usage is TRBV4-3 and J usage is TRBJ2-3, with a weak D call TRBD1 (6 bases). Germline-derived CDR1 and CDR2 are LGHNA and YSLEER. The length of the CDR3 is 16 residues. V was trimmed by 1 base and J by 2 bases, leaving 13 bases between them.

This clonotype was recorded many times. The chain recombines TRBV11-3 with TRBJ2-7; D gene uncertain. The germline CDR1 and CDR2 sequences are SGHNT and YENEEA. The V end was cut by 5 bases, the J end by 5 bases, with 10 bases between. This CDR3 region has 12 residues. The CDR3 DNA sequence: TGTGCCAGCAGCAACGGAGAGAACGAGCAGTACTTC. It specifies CASSNGENEQYF.

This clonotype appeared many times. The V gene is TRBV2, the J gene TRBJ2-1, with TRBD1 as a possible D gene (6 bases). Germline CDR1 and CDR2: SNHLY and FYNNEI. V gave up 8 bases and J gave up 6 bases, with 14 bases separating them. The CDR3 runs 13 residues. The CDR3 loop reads CASWLIRGNEQFF. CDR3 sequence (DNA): TGTGCCAGCTGGTTAATCAGGGGCAATGAGCAGTTCTTC.

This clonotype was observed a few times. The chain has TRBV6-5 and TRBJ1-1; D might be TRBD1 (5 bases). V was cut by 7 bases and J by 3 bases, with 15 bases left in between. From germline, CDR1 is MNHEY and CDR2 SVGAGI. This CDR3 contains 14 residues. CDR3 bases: TGTGCCAGCAAGTGGGGGAACGGGGACACTGAAGCTTTCTTT. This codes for CASKWGNGDTEAFF.

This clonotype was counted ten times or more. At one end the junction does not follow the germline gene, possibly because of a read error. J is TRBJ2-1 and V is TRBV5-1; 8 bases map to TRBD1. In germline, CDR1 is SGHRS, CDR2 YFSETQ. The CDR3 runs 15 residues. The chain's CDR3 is CASSLGQGSYNEQFF. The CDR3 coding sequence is TGTGCCAGCAGCTTAGGACAGGGTTCCTACAATGAGCAGTTCTTC. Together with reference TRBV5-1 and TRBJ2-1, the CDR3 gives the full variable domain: KAGVTQTPRYLIKTRGQQVTLSCSPISGHRSVSWYQQTPGQGLQFLFEYFSETQRNKGNFPGRFSGRQFSNSRSEMNVSTLELGDSALYLCASSLGQGSYNEQFFGPGTRLTVL.

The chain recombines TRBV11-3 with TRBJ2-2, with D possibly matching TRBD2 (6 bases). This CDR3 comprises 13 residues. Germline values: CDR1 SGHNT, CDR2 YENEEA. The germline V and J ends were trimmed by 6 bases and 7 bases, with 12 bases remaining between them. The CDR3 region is CASSPMGGGELFF. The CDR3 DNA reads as TGTGCCAGCAGTCCTATGGGAGGCGGGGAGCTGTTTTTT.

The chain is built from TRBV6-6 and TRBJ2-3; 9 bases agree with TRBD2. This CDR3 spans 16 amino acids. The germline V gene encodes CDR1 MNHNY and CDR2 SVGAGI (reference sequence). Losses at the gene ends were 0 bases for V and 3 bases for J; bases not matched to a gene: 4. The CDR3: CASSYSLAGPTDTQYF. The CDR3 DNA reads TGTGCCAGCAGTTACTCGCTAGCGGGACCAACAGATACGCAGTATTTT.

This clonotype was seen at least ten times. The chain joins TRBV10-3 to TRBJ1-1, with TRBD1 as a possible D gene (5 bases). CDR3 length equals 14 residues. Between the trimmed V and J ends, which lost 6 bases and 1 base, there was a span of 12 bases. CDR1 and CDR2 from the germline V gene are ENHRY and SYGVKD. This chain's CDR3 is CAIRGTVTNTEAFF. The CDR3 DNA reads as TGTGCCATCAGGGGGACCGTGACGAACACTGAAGCTTTCTTT.

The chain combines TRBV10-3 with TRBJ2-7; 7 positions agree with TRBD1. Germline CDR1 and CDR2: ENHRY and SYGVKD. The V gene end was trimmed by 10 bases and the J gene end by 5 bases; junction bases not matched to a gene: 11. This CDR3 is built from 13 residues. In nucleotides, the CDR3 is TGTGCCACTACAGGGGAAAGCGTCCACGAGCAGTACTTC. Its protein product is CATTGESVHEQYF.

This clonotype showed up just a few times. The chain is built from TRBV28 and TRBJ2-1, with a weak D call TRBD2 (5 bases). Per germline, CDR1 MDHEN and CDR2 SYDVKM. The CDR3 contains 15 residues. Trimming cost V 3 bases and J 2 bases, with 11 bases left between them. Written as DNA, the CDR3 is TGTGCCAGCAGTTTGAGGAGCGGTACCTACAATGAGCAGTTCTTC. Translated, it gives CASSLRSGTYNEQFF.

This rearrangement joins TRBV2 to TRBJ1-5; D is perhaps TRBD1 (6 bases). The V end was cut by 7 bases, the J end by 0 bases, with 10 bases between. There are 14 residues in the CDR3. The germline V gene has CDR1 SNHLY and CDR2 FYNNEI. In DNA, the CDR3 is TGTGCCAGCACTGAGGGACATAGCAATCAGCCCCAGCATTTT. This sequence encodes CASTEGHSNQPQHF.

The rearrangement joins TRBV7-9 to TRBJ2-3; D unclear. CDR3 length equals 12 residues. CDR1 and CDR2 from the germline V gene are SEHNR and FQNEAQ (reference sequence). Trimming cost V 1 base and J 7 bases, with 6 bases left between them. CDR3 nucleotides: TGTGCCAGCAGCTTAGAGTTGCATACGCAGTATTTT. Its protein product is CASSLELHTQYF.

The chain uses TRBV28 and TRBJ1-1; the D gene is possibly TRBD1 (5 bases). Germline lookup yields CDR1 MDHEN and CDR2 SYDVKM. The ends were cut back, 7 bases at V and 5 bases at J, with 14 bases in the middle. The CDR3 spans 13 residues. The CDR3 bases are TGTGCCAGCAAGGAGGGGATAGTAACTGAAGCTTTCTTT. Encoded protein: CASKEGIVTEAFF.

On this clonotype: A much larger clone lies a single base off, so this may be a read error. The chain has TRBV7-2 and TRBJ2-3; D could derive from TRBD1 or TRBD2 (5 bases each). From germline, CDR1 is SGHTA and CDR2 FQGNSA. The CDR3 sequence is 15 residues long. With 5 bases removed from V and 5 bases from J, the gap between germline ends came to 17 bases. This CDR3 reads CTSSPKTGGVDTQYF. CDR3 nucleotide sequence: TGTACCAGCAGCCCCAAAACAGGAGGCGTAGATACGCAGTATTTT.

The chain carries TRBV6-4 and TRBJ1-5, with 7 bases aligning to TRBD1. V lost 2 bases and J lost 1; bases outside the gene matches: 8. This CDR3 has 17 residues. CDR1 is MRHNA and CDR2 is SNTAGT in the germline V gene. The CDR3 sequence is CASSDTEQGVSNQPQHF. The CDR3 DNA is TGTGCCAGCAGTGACACGGAGCAGGGGGTAAGCAATCAGCCCCAGCATTTT.

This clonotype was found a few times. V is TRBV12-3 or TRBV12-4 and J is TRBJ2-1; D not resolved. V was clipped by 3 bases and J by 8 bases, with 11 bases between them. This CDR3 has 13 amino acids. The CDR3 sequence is CASSLVESDEQFF. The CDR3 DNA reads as TGTGCCAGCAGTTTGGTCGAATCGGATGAGCAGTTCTTC.